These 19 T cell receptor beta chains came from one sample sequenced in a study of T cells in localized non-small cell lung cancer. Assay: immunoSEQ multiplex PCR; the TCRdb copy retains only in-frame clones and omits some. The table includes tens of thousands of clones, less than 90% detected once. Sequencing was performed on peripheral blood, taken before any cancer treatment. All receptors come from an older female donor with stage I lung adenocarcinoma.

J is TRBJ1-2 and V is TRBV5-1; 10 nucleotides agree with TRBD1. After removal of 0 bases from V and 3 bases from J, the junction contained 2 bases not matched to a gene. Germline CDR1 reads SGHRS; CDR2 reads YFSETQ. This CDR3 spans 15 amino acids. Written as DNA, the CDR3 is TGCGCCAGCAGCTTGGGGACAGGGGGAGACTATGGCTACACCTTC. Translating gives CASSLGTGGDYGYTF.

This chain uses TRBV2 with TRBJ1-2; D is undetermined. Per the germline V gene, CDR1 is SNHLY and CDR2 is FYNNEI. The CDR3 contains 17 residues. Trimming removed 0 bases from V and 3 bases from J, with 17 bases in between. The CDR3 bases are TGTGCCAGCAGTGAAGCCCGCGGGGTTCGGGGTGACTATGGCTACACCTTC. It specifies CASSEARGVRGDYGYTF.

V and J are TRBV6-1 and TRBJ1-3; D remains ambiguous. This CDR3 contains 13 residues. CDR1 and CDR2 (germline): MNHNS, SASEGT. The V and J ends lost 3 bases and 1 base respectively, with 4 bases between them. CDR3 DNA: TGTGCCAGCAGTGAGTCTTCTGGAAACACCATATATTTT. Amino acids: CASSESSGNTIYF.

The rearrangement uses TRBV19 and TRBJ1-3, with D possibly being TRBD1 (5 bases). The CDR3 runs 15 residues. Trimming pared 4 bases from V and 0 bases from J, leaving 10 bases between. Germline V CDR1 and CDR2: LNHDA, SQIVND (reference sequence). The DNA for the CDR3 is TGTGCCAGTAGTAATGACAGCCACTCTGGAAACACCATATATTTT. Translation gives CASSNDSHSGNTIYF. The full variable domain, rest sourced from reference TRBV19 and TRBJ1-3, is DGGITQSPKYLFRKEGQNVTLSCEQNLNHDAMYWYRQDPGQGLRLIYYSQIVNDFQKGDIAEGYSVSREKKESFPLTVTSAQKNPTAFYLCASSNDSHSGNTIYFGEGSWLTVV.

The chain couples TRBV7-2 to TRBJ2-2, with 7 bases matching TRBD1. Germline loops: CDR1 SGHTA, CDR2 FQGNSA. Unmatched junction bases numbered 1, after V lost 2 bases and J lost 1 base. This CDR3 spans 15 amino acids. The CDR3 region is CASSLTGVNTGELFF. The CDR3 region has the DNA TGTGCCAGCAGCTTAACAGGGGTGAACACCGGGGAGCTGTTTTTT.

Written as DNA, the CDR3 is TGTGCCAGCAGCTTAGCCGGGGGGGCCAACGTCCTGACTTTC. This encodes CASSLAGGANVLTF. The chain couples TRBV7-3 to TRBJ2-6; D is undetermined. Trimming took off 2 bases at V and 4 bases at J, with 6 bases between the two ends. Germline CDR1 is SGHTA and CDR2 is FQGTGA. The CDR3 runs to 14 residues.

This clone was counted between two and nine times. CDR3 protein: CASSPRLLSGNTIYF. The CDR3 DNA sequence: TGTGCCAGCAGCCCCCGGCTTCTCTCTGGAAACACCATATATTTT. The chain combines TRBV7-9 with TRBJ1-3; the D is unclear. The CDR3 spans 15 residues. V lost 5 bases to trimming and J lost 0 bases, with 11 bases between them. Germline V lookup: CDR1 SEHNR, CDR2 FQNEAQ (reference sequence).

The CDR3 reads CATRTSGSLNEQFF. CDR3 nucleotides: TGTGCCACACGGACTAGCGGGAGTTTAAATGAGCAGTTCTTC. This chain uses TRBV10-3 with TRBJ2-1, with 13 bases fitting TRBD2. The J segment lost 7 bases and the V segment lost 10 bases, leaving 7 bases of the junction unmatched. This CDR3 comprises 14 residues. Per the germline V gene, CDR1 is ENHRY and CDR2 is SYGVKD.

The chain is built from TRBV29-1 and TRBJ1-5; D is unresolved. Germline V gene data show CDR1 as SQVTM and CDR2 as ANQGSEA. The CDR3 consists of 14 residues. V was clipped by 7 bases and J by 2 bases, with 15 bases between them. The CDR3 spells CSASDSAGNQPQHF. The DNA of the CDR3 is TGCAGCGCTTCTGACTCGGCTGGCAATCAGCCCCAGCATTTT.

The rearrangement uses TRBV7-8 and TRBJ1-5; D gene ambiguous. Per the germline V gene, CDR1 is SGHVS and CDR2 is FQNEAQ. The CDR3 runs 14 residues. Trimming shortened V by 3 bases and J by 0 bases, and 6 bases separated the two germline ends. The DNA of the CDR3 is TGTGCCAGCAGCTTGCAGCCTAGCAATCAGCCCCAGCATTTT. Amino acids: CASSLQPSNQPQHF.

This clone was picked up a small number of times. The CDR3 nucleotides read TGCAGCGTCCGAGGACAGGGGGGCACTGAAGCTTTCTTT. It is translated as CSVRGQGGTEAFF. The rearrangement links TRBV29-1 to TRBJ1-1; 10 bases match TRBD1. V was clipped by 6 bases and J by 4 bases; unmatched bases: 5. CDR3 length equals 13 residues. The germline gives CDR1 SQVTM, CDR2 ANQGSEA.

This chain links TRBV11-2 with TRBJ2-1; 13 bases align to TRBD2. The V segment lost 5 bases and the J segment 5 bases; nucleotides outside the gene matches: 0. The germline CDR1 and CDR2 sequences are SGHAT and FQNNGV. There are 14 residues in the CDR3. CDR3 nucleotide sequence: TGTGCCAGCAGCGGGACTAGCGGGGACAATGAGCAGTTCTTC. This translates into CASSGTSGDNEQFF.

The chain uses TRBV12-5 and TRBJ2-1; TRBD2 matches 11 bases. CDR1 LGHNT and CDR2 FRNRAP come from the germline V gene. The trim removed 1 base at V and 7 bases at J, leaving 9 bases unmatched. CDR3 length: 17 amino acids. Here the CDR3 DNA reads TGTGCTAGTGGTTTGGAACTAGCGGGAGACCTTAGTAATGAGCAGTTCTTC. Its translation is CASGLELAGDLSNEQFF.

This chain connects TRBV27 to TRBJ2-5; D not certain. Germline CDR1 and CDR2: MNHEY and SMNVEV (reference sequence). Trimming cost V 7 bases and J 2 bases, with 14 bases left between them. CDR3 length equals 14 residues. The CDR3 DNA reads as TGTGCCAGCATGTCAATTGGACGGCAAGAGACCCAGTACTTC. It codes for CASMSIGRQETQYF.

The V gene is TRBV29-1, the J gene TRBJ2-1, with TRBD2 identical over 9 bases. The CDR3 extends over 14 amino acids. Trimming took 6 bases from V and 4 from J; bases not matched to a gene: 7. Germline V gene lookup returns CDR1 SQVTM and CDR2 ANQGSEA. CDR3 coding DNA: TGCAGCGTCAATAGCGGGAGCGATTACAATGAGCAGTTCTTC. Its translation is CSVNSGSDYNEQFF.

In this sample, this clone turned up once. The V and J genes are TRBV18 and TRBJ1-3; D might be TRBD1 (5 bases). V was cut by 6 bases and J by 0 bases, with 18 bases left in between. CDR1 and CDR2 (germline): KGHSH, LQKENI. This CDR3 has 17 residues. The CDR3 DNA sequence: TGTGCCAGCTCGCCGGCGAGGGGTTTGGACTCTGGAAACACCATATATTTT. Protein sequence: CASSPARGLDSGNTIYF.

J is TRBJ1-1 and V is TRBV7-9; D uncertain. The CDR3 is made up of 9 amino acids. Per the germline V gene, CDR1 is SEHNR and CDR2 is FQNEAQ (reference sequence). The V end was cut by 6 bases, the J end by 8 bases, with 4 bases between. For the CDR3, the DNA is TGTGCCAGCAGTAAAGAAGCTTTCTTT. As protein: CASSKEAFF.

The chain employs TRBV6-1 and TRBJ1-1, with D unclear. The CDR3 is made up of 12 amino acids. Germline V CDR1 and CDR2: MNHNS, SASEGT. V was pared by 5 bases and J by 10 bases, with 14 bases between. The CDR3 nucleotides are TGTGCCAGCAGTACGACGGGAGGGAGAGCTTTCTTT. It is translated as CASSTTGGRAFF.

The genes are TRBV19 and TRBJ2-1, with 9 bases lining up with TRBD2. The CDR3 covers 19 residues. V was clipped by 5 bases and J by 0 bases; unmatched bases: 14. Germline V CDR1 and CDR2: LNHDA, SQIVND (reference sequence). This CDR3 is CASSLWGREGLVSYNEQFF. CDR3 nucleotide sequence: TGTGCCAGTAGTCTGTGGGGGCGGGAGGGCTTAGTCTCCTACAATGAGCAGTTCTTC.